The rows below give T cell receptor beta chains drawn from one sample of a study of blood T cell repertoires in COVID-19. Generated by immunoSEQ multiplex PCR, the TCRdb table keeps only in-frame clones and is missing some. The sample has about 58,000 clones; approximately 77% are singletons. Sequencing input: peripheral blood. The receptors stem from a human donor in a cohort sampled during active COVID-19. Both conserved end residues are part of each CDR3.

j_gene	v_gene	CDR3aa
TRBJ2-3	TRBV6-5	CASSYPGGSTDTQYF
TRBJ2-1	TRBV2	CASSEKGDRENEQFF
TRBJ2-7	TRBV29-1	CSVEDVGGSPYEQYF
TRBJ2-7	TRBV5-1	CASSLWSGLAGTTYEQYF
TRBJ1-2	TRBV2	CASSGEGAFYGYTF
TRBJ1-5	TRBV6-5	CAGPALNSNQPQHF
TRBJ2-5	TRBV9	CASSAMTGSETQYF
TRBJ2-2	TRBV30	CAWLGRGNTGELFF
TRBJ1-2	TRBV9	CASSVDGRGANYGYTF
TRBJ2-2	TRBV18	CASSLKAVRAGELFF
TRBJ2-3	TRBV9	CASSGYRTDTQYF
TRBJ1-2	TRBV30	CAWTSPGLIYGYTF
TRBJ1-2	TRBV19	CASSATNRGSYGYTF
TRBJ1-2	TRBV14	CASSQDRLGGYTF
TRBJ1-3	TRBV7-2	CASSPLSTGNTIYF
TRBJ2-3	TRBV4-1	CASSLTGTLTDTQYF
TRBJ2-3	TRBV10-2	CASSGLGGSTDTQYF
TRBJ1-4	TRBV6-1	CASSDLGGAEKLFF
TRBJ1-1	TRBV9	CASSALRGYTEAFF
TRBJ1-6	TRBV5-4	CASSPDRFHSPLHF
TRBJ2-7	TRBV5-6	CASSLGQPTYEQYF
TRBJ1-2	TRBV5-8	CASRLTLASYVGYTF
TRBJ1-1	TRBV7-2	CASSPLISRHHKVLAFF
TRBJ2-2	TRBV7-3	CASSLTSGPTNTGELFF
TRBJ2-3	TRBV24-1	CATSDPGQTIADTQYF
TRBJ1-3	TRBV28	CASREGGNTIYF
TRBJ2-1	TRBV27	CASSPFSGTGPYNEQFF
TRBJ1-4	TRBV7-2	CASSLDNRGEKLFF
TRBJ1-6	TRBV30	CAWRGTGGRNSPLHF
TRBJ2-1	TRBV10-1	CASSEFSGPGYNEQFF
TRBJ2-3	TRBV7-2	CASSHRTGRTDTQYF
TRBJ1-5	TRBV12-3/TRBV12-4	CASSWGHHQPQHF
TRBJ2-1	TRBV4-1	CASSLATNNYNEQFF
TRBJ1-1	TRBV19	CASSIDLEGNTEAFF
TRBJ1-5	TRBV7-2	CASSLPISLQPQHF
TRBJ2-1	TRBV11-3	CASSFEGAYNEQFF
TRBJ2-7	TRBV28	CASSSGQPYEQYF
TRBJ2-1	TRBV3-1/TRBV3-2	CASSRRGTAVNEQFF
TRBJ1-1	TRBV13	CASSLQDATEAFF
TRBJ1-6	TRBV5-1	CASSLGQVYSPLHF
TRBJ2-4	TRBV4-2	CASSQDRGGRAKNIQYF